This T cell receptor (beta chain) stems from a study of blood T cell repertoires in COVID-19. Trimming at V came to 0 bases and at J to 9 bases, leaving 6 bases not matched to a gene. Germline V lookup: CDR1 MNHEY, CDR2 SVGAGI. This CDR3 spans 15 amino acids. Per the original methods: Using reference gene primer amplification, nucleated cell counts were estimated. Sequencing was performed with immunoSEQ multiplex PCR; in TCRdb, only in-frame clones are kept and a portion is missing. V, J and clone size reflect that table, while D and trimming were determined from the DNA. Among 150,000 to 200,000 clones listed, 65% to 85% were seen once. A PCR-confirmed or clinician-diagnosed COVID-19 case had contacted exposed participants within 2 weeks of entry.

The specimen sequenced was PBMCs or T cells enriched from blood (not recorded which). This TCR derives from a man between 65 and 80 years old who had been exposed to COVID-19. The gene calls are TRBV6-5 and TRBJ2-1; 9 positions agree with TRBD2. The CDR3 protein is CASSYSQLAGPEQFF. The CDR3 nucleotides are TGTGCCAGCAGTTACTCTCAGCTAGCGGGACCTGAGCAGTTCTTC.